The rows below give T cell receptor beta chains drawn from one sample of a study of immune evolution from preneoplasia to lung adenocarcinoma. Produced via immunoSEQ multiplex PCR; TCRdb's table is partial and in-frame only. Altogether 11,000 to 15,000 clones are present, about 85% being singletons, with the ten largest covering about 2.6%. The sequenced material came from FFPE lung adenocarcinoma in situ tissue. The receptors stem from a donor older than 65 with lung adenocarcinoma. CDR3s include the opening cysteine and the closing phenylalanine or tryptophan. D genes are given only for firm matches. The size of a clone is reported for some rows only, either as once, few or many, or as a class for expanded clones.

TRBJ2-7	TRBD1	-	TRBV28	TGTGCCAGCAGCGAGACAGGGAGTTTGTACGAGCAGTACTTC	CASSETGSLYEQYF
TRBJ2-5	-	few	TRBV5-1	TGCGCCAGCAGCCCCCAGCCTGGCCAAGAGACCCAGTACTTC	CASSPQPGQETQYF
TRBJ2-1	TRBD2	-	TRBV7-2	TGTGCCAGCAGCCCCCAATTTAGCGGGAGGATCGACAATGAGCAGTTCTTC	CASSPQFSGRIDNEQFF
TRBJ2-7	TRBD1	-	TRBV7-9	TGTGCCAGCAGCTACAAGGACAGGGGTGGCGAGCAGTACTTC	CASSYKDRGGEQYF
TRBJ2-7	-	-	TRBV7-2	TGTGCCAGTACTGCCCGGACAGGAGGGTCCTACGAGCAGTACTTC	CASTARTGGSYEQYF
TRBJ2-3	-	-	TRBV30	TGTGCCTGGAGTGTATTCAGGGAGTTCACAGATACGCAGTATTTT	CAWSVFREFTDTQYF
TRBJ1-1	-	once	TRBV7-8	TGTGCCAGCAGCTTAGCTACAGTAAACACTGAAGCTTTCTTT	CASSLATVNTEAFF
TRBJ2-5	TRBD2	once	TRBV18	TGTGCCAGCTCACGGACTAGCGGTCAAGAGACCCAGTACTTC	CASSRTSGQETQYF
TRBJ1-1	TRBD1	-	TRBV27	TGTGCCAGCAGCCCTTGGACAGGCGAGAAGTCTGAAGCTTTCTTT	CASSPWTGEKSEAFF
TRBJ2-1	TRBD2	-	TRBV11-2	TGTGCCAGCAGCTTAGTGTGGACTAGTCGTGATGAGCAGTTCTTC	CASSLVWTSRDEQFF
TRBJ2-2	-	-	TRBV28	TGTGCCAGCAGTTTAGTAGGGGCAACCGGGGAGCTGTTTTTT	CASSLVGATGELFF
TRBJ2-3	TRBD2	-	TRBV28	TGTGCCAGCAGTTTTGGCGGGAGAACAGATACGCAGTATTTT	CASSFGGRTDTQYF
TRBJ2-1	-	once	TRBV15	TGTGCCACCAGCAGAGGCCGTTCGCAGGGATTTGAGCAGTTCTTC	CATSRGRSQGFEQFF
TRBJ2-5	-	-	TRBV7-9	TGTGCCAGCAGCGAGGAGTCGGCAGTGTGGCCTTGGTCCCAGTACTTC	CASSEESAVWPWSQYF
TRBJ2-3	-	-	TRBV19	TGTGCCAGTGCAAATTGGGATACGCAGTATTTT	CASANWDTQYF
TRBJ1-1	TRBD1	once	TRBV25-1	TGTGCCAGCAGTGTTTCAGGGGGCGCGAGAGCTTTCTTT	CASSVSGGARAFF
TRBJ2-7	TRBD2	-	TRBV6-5	TGTGCCAGCAGTTACGAGGGACTACCTTACGAGCAGTACTTC	CASSYEGLPYEQYF
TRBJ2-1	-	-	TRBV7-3	TGTGCCAGCAGCTTAAGGGGGCAGGGTGAGCAGTTCTTC	CASSLRGQGEQFF
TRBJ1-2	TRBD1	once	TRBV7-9	TGTGCCAGCAGCTCCGGGACAGGGGGCGCTTTTGACGGCTACACCTTC	CASSSGTGGAFDGYTF
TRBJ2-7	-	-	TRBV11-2	TGTGCCAGCAGCTTAGTTCTAGGACGGAAGCAGTACTTC	CASSLVLGRKQYF
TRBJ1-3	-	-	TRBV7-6	TGTGCCAGCAGCTTAACAGGGAACTCTGGAAACACCATATATTTT	CASSLTGNSGNTIYF
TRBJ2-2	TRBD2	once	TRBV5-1	TGCGCCAGCAGCTTGACTAGCGGGAGCACCGGGGAGCTGTTTTTT	CASSLTSGSTGELFF
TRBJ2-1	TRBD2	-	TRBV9	TGTGCCAGCAGCGTAGGAACTAGCGGGAGAAATGAGCAGTTCTTC	CASSVGTSGRNEQFF
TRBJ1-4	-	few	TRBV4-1	TGCGCCAGCAGCCAGATCCACAGGGACGAAAAACTGTTTTTT	CASSQIHRDEKLFF
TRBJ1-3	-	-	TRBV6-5	TGTGCCAGCAGTTACTTAGCGGGTGTAAGGGGAAACACCATATATTTT	CASSYLAGVRGNTIYF
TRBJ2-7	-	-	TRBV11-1	TGTGCCAGCAGCTCCGACACGGGGTACGAGCAGTACTTC	CASSSDTGYEQYF
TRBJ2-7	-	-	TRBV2	TGTGCCAGCGCTACCGATTACGAAGAGCAGTACTTC	CASATDYEEQYF
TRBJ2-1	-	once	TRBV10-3	TGTGCCATCAGTGACAACCTCACCCCAACAGAGAACTCCTACAATGAGCAGTTCTTC	CAISDNLTPTENSYNEQFF
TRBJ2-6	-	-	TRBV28	TGTGCCAGCAGCGCAGGGTCGGCCTCTGGGGCCAACGTCCTGACTTTC	CASSAGSASGANVLTF
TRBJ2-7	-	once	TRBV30	TGTGCCTGGAGTGTCCAGGTTTACGAGCAGTACTTC	CAWSVQVYEQYF
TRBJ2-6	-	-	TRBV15	TGTGCCACCAGCAGAGACCACACTGGGGCCAACGTCCTGACTTTC	CATSRDHTGANVLTF
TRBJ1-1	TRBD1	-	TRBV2	TGTGCCAGCAGTGTGGGACAGGGTGCGAACACTGAAGCTTTCTTT	CASSVGQGANTEAFF
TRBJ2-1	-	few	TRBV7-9	TGTGCCACCCTAAATCGAATCCGGGACGGCTACAATGAGCAGTTCTTC	CATLNRIRDGYNEQFF
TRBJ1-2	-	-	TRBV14	TGTGCCAGCAGTCCCAGACAGGACTATGGCTACACCTTC	CASSPRQDYGYTF
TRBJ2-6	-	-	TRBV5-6	TGTGCCAGCAGCTTAAGGGCTGGGGCCAACGTCCTGACTTTC	CASSLRAGANVLTF
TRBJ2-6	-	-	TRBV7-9	TGTGCCAGCAGCCGTTTCCTTAGATCTGGGGCCAACGTCCTGACTTTC	CASSRFLRSGANVLTF
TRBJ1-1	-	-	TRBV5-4	TGTGCCAGCAGCTTGGATTTCCAGGACACTGAAGCTTTCTTT	CASSLDFQDTEAFF
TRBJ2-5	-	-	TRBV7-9	TGTGCCAGCAGCTTCGAATTGGATCGAGAGACCCAGTACTTC	CASSFELDRETQYF
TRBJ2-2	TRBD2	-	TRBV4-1	TGCGCCAGCAGCCAAGGTCCCTCGATAGCGGGAGGGCCGGGCACCGGGGAGCTGTTTTTT	CASSQGPSIAGGPGTGELFF
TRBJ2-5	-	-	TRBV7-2	TGTGCCAGCAGCACCAACGGGGCCCGGACAGAAGAGACCCAGTACTTC	CASSTNGARTEETQYF
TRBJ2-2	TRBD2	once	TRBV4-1	TGCGCCAGCAGCCCGGGACTAGCGGAGAACACCGGGGAGCTGTTTTTT	CASSPGLAENTGELFF
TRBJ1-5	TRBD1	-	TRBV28	TGTGCCAGCAGTCCCGGACAGGACGGTACCAATCAGCCCCAGCATTTT	CASSPGQDGTNQPQHF